This T cell receptor beta chain originates from a study of T cells in Graves' hyperthyroidism and ophthalmopathy. Whole-study results and caveats: Blood samples included most of the expanded thyroid clonotypes exceeding 0.001. A 13 V-J model separated ophthalmopathy from stable hyperthyroidism. Prediction of ophthalmopathy progression came a median around 6.5 months pre-onset.

This clonotype was recorded many times. The target antigen is unknown. Sequence at one end of the junction differs from germline and may be a read error. RNA transcripts were the template for amplifying TCR beta CDR3 regions. The HTBI primer set served for first-round RT-PCR of the TCR CDR3. TCRdb recomputed calls from the multiplex PCR reads with MiXCR, one row per CDR3 protein. In the table there are some 500,000 distinct CDR3 sequences, around a quarter of which are singletons. Duration under 3 months, a NOSPECS grade of at least 4, and a Clinical Activity Score of at least 3 characterized the ophthalmopathy patients. Input material: blood. The clonotype comes from a young woman with Graves' ophthalmopathy.

The CDR3 protein is CASSLSYEQCF. DNA for the CDR3: TGTGCCAGCTCCCTTTCCTACGAGCAGTGCTTC. V is TRBV28 and J is TRBJ2-7, with D uncertain. The germline CDR1 and CDR2 sequences are MDHEN and SYDVKM. This CDR3 has 11 amino acids.